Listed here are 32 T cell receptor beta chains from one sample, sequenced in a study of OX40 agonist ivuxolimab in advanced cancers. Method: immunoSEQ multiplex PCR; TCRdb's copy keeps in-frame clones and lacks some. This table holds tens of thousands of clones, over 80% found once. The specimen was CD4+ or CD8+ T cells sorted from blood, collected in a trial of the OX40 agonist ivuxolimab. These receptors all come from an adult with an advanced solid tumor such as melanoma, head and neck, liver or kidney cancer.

The CDR3 DNA sequence: TGTGCCAGCAGCTTAGCCGGGAGCACAGATACGCAGTATTTT. This encodes CASSLAGSTDTQYF. The chain employs TRBV7-2 and TRBJ2-3; no definite D call. CDR1 and CDR2 from the germline V gene are SGHTA and FQGNSA. The CDR3 sequence is 14 residues long. Trimming cost V 0 bases and J 0 bases, with 4 bases left between them.

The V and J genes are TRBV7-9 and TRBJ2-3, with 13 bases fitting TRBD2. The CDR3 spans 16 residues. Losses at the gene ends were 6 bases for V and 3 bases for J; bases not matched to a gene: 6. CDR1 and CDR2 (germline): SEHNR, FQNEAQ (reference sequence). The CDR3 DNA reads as TGTGCCAGCAGGCCACCGGGACTAGCGGGAACAGATACGCAGTATTTT. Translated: CASRPPGLAGTDTQYF.

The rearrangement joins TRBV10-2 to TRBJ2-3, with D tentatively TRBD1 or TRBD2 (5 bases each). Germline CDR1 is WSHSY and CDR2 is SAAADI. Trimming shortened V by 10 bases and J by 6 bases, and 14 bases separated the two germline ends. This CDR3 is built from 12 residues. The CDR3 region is CAILIEGDTQYF. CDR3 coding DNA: TGCGCCATCCTAATAGAGGGGGATACGCAGTATTTT.

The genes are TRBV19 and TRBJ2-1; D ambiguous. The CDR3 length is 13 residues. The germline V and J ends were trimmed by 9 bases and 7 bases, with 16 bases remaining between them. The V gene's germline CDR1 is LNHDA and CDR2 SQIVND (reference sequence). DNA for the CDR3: TGTGCCAGCCTCCACCCCGTGGGGAATGAGCAGTTCTTC. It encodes CASLHPVGNEQFF.

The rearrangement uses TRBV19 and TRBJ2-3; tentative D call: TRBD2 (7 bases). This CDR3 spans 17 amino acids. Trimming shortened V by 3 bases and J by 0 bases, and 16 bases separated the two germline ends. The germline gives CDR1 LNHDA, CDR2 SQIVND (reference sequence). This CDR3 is CASSIALGGRSTDTQYF. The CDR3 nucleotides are TGTGCCAGTAGTATCGCCCTCGGGGGGCGAAGCACAGATACGCAGTATTTT. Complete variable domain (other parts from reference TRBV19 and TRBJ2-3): DGGITQSPKYLFRKEGQNVTLSCEQNLNHDAMYWYRQDPGQGLRLIYYSQIVNDFQKGDIAEGYSVSREKKESFPLTVTSAQKNPTAFYLCASSIALGGRSTDTQYFGPGTRLTVL.

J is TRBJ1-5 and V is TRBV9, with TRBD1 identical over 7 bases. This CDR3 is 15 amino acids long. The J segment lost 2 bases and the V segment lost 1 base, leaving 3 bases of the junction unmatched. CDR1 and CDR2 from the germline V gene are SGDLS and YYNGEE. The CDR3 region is CASSVPGTGNQPQHF. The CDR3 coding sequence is TGTGCCAGCAGCGTACCCGGGACAGGCAATCAGCCCCAGCATTTT.

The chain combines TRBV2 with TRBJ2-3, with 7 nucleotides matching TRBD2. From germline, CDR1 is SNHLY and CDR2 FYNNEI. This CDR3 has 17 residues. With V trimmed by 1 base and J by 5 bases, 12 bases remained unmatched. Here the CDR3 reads CASSEEGSGTGIDTQYF. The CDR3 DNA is TGTGCCAGCAGTGAAGAAGGAAGCGGGACGGGTATAGATACGCAGTATTTT.

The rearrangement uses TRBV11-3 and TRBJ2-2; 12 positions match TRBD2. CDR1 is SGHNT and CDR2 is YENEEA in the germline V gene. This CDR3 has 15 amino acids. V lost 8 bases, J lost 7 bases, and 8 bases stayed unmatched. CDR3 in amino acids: CASQTSGSYGGELFF. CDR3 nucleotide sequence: TGTGCCAGCCAGACTAGCGGGAGCTATGGCGGGGAGCTGTTTTTT.

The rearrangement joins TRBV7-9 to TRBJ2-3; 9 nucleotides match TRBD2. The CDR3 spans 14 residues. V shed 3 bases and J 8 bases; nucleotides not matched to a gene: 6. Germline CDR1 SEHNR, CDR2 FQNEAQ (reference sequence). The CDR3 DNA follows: TGTGCCAGCAGCTTGCCGACTAGCGGAGGTACGCAGTATTTT. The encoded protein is CASSLPTSGGTQYF.

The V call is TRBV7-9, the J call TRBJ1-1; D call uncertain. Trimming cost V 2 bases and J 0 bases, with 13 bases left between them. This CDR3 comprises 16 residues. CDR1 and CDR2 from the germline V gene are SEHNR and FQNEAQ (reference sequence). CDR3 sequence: CASSLLLGSVNTEAFF. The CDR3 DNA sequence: TGTGCCAGCAGCTTATTATTAGGGTCGGTGAACACTGAAGCTTTCTTT.

CDR3 residues: CASRKGQAATNEKLFF. The CDR3 DNA sequence: TGTGCCAGCAGAAAAGGACAGGCCGCAACTAATGAAAAACTGTTTTTT. The V call is TRBV6-6, the J call TRBJ1-4, with TRBD1 matching over 7 bases. CDR1 is MNHNY and CDR2 is SVGAGI in the germline V gene (reference sequence). Germline trimming cut 6 bases from V and 0 bases from J; bases unmatched to any gene: 7. This CDR3 contains 16 residues.

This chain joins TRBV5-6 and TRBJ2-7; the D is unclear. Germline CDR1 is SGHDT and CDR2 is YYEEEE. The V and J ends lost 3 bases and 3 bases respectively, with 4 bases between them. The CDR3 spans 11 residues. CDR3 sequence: CASSSYYEQYF. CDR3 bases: TGTGCCAGCAGCTCTTACTACGAGCAGTACTTC.

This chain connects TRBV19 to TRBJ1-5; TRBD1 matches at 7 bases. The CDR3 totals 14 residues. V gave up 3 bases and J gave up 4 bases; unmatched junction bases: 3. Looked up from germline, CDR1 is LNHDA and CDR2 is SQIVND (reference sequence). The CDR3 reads CASSIIRGNQPQHF. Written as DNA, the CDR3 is TGTGCCAGTAGTATTATCAGGGGGAATCAGCCCCAGCATTTT.

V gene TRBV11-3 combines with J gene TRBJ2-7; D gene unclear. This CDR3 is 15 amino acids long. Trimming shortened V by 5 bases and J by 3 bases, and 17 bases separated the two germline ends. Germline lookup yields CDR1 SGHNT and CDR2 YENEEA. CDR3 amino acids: CASSPRPDALYEQYF. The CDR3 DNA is TGTGCCAGCAGCCCGAGACCGGATGCACTCTACGAGCAGTACTTC.

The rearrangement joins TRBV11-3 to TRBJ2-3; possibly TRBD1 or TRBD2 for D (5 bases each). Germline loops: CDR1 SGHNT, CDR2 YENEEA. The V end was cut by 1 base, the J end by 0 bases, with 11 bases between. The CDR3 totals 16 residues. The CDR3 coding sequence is TGTGCCAGCAGCTTAGTGAGGGGACCAAGCACAGATACGCAGTATTTT. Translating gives CASSLVRGPSTDTQYF. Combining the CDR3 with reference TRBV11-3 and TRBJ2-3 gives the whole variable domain EAGVVQSPRYKIIEKKQPVAFWCNPISGHNTLYWYLQNLGQGPELLIRYENEEAVDDSQLPKDRFSAERLKGVDSTLKIQPAELGDSAVYLCASSLVRGPSTDTQYFGPGTRLTVL.

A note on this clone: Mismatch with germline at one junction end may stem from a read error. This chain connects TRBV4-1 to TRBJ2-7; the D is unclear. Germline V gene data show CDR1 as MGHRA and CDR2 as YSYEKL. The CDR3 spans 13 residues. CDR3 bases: TGCGCCAGCAGGCAAGGGTTTTCCTACGAGCAGTACTTC. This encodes CASRQGFSYEQYF.

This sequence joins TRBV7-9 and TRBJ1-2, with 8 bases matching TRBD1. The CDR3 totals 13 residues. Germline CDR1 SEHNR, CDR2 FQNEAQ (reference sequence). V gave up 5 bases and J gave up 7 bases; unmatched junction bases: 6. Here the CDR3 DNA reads TGTGCCAGCAGCGTAGGACAGGGCCCTGGCTACACCTTC. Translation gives CASSVGQGPGYTF.

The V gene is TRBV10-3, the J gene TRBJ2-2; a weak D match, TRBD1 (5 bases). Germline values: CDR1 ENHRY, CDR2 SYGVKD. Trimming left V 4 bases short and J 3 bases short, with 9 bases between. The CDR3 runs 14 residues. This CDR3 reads CAISGGLDTGELFF. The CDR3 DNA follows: TGTGCCATCAGTGGGGGCCTAGACACCGGGGAGCTGTTTTTT.

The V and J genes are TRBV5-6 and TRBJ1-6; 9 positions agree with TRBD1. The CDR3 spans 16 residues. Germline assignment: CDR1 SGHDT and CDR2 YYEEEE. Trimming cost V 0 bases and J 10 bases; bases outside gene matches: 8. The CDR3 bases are TGTGCCAGCAGCTTGGGGACAGGGGTTTCGTACTCACCCCTCCACTTT. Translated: CASSLGTGVSYSPLHF.

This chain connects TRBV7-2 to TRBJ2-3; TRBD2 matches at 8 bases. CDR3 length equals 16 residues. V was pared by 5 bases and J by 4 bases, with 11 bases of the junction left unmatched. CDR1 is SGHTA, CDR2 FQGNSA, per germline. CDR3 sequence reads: CASSPRRSGGSDTQYF. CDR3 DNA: TGTGCCAGCAGCCCCCGTCGGAGCGGGGGTTCAGATACGCAGTATTTT.

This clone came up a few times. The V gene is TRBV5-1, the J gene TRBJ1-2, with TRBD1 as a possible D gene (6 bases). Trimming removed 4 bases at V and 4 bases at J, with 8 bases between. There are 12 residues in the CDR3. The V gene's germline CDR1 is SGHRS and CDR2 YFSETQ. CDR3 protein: CASSGQSYGYTF. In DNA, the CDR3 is TGCGCCAGCAGCGGACAGTCCTATGGCTACACCTTC.

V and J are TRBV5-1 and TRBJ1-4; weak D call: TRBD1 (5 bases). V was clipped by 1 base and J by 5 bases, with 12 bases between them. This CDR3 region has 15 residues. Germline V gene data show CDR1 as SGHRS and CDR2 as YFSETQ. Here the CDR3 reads CASSLSGTPNEKLFF. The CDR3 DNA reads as TGCGCCAGCAGCTTGTCCGGGACCCCCAATGAAAAACTGTTTTTT.

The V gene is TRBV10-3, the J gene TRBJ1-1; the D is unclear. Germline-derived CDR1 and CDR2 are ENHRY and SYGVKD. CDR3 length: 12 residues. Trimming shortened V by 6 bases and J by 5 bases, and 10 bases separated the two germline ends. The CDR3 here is CAISPTRTEAFF. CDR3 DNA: TGTGCCATCAGCCCGACGAGGACTGAAGCTTTCTTT.

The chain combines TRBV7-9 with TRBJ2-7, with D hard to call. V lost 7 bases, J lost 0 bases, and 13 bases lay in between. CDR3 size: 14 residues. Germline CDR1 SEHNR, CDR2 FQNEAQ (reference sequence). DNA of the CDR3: TGTGCCAGCACCTTTCAGGTTGACTCCTACGAGCAGTACTTC. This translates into CASTFQVDSYEQYF.

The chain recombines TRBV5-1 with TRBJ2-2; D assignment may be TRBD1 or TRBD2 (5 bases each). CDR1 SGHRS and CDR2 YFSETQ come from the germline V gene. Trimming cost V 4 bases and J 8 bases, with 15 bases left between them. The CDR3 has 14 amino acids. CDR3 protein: CASSPGASVGELFF. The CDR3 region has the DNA TGCGCCAGCAGCCCCGGGGCCTCAGTGGGGGAGCTGTTTTTT.

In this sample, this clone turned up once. The CDR3, as DNA: TGTGCCAGCAGCTTAGGGTTGGGTACCCAGCAGTACTTC. Protein: CASSLGLGTQQYF. The genes are TRBV7-3 and TRBJ2-4, with D hard to call. The CDR3 sequence is 13 residues long. Trimming stripped 2 bases from V and 13 bases from J, with 15 bases between. Germline CDR1 is SGHTA and CDR2 is FQGTGA.

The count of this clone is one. This chain's CDR3 is CASSLGDRLADTQYF. DNA of the CDR3: TGTGCCAGCAGCTTAGGGGACCGATTAGCAGATACGCAGTATTTT. The genes are TRBV11-2 and TRBJ2-3, with D perhaps matching TRBD1 or TRBD2 (5 bases each). The V end was cut by 1 base, the J end by 4 bases, with 12 bases between. The length of the CDR3 is 15 residues. From germline, CDR1 is SGHAT and CDR2 FQNNGV.

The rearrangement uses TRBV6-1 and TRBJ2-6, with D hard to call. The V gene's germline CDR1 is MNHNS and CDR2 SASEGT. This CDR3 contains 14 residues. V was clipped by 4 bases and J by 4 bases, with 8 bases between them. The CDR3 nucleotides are TGTGCCAGCAGTGCCACGGGCGGGGCCAACGTCCTGACTTTC. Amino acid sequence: CASSATGGANVLTF.

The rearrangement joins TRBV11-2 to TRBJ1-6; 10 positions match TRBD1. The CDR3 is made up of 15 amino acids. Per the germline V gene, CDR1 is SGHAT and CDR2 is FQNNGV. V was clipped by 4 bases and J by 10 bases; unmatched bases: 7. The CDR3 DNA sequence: TGTGCCAGCAGCTCCGGGACAGGGGTACGGTCACCCCTCCACTTT. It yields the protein CASSSGTGVRSPLHF.

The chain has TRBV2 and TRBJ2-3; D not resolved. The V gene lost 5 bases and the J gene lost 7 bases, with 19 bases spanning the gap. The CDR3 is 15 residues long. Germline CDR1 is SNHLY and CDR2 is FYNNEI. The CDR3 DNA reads TGTGCCAGCAGTAAAATACAAGGCGTGGGGAATACGCAGTATTTT. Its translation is CASSKIQGVGNTQYF.

DNA for the CDR3: TGTGCCAGCAGCTCCTTAGCGGGATCCCAAGAGACCCAGTACTTC. It is translated as CASSSLAGSQETQYF. The chain has TRBV7-6 and TRBJ2-5, with TRBD2 matching over 8 bases. In germline, CDR1 is SGHVS, CDR2 FNYEAQ. V gave up 4 bases and J gave up 1 base; unmatched junction bases: 5. This CDR3 is built from 15 residues.

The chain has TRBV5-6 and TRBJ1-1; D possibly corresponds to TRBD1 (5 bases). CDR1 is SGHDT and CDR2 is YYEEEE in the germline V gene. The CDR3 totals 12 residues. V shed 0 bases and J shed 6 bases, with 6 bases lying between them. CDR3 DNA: TGTGCCAGCAGCTTGGCGGGGCCTGAAGCTTTCTTT. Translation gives CASSLAGPEAFF.